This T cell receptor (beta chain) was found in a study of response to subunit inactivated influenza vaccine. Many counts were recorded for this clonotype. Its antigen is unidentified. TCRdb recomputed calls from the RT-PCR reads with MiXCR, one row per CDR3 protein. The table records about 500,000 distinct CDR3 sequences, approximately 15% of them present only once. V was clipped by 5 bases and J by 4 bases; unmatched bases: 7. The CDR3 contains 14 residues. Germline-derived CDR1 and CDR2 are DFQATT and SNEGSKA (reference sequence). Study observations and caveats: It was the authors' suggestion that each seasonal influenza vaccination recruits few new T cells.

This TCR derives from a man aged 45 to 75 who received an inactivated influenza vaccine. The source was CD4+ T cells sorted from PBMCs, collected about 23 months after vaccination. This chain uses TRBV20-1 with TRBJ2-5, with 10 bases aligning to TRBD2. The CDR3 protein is CSAVGSGRLETQYF. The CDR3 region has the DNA TGCAGTGCTGTCGGTAGCGGGAGGTTAGAGACCCAGTACTTC.